This TCR beta chain stems from a study of a mutant IDH1 vaccine in newly diagnosed glioma. Study-level information: There were roughly 62% males and approximately 38% females among treated patients, whose mean age was approximately 38 years. Earlier treatment was radiotherapy, temozolomide, or both, with most getting both.

TCRdb's table, derived via immunoSEQ multiplex PCR, lists solely in-frame clones and lacks some. The table lists tens of thousands of clones, 65% to 85% of them singletons, with under 6% in the top ten. Time point noted: baseline, week 1 (first vaccination visit). Treatment here: pre-vaccination baseline after standard-of-care therapy. Points from the study as a whole: Vaccine-induced immune responses were detected in approximately 93% of patients. Apparently, pseudoprogression bore no relation to changes among the top peripheral T cell clonotypes.

The sample holds one count of this clone. Its target is unknown. V shed 6 bases and J 17 bases; nucleotides not matched to a gene: 17. The germline CDR1 and CDR2 sequences are MDHEN and SYDVKM. The CDR3 is 14 amino acids. The sequence was obtained from a woman in her late teens or twenties with glioma. Some clones in this sample may be carry-over from other donors' samples. The rearrangement links TRBV28 to TRBJ1-4, with TRBD1 matching over 8 bases. Sequencing used peripheral blood mononuclear cells (PBMCs), obtained from a glioma patient treated with radiotherapy, temozolomide or both. The CDR3 DNA is TGTGCCAGCAGCATAGTTACCCTTCGGACAGGGAGTTTTTTT. It translates to CASSIVTLRTGSFF.